A single sample is the source of the 3 T cell receptor beta chains below, sequenced in a study of ipilimumab plus nivolumab after autologous stem cell transplantation. Profiled with immunoSEQ multiplex PCR; TCRdb holds only in-frame clones, not every one. The sample holds some 24,000 clones, approximately 86% seen once. Sequences were derived from PBMCs, sampled in a trial of ipilimumab plus nivolumab as post-transplant consolidation. These receptors originate from a male donor with diffuse large B-cell lymphoma.

This sequence joins TRBV7-9 and TRBJ2-7; D call uncertain. The CDR3 sequence is 15 residues long. V lost 5 bases and J lost 5, with 19 bases in between. Germline loops: CDR1 SEHNR, CDR2 FQNEAQ (reference sequence). CDR3 sequence: CASSPAHGSANEQYF. The CDR3 nucleotides are TGTGCCAGCAGCCCCGCCCATGGGTCCGCTAACGAGCAGTACTTC.

This clone was counted once. CDR3 sequence (DNA): TGTGCCAGCAGCTTGCAGCCTGTTTCCACAGATACGCAGTATTTT. Translation gives CASSLQPVSTDTQYF. The V gene is TRBV5-6, the J gene TRBJ2-3; no clear D gene. Germline assignment: CDR1 SGHDT and CDR2 YYEEEE. This CDR3 contains 15 residues. V was shortened by 1 base and J by 2 bases, with 11 bases between the two germline ends.

This clone was recorded a few times. The chain carries TRBV9 and TRBJ2-7, with D possibly matching TRBD1 (6 bases). This CDR3 region has 14 residues. The V gene's germline CDR1 is SGDLS and CDR2 YYNGEE. V lost 3 bases to trimming and J lost 2 bases, with 12 bases between them. CDR3 in DNA: TGTGCCAGCAGCGGAACCGGGACACCCTACGAGCAGTACTTC. Its protein is CASSGTGTPYEQYF.